This TCR beta chain was sequenced during a study of T cell clonotyping in hematopoietic cell transplantation. Study in general: Cytoreduction preceded collection of pretransplant recipient samples.

The method was immunoSEQ multiplex PCR; TCRdb's version includes in-frame clones alone and lacks a portion of them. The sample consists of about 29,000 clones, more than 60% of them appearing once. Time point specified: recipient sample about 28 days before transplant, after cytoreduction. V was cut by 2 bases and J by 5 bases, with 15 bases left in between. The CDR3 has 15 amino acids. CDR1 and CDR2 (germline): MNHEY, SVGAGI. Of note for this clone: Its target is not known.

Points from the study as a whole: Pathologically expanded recipient clonotypes increased progressively from day 30 to day 180 as diversity fell. No sorting was done, leaving CD4 and CD8 contributions mixed.

V and J are TRBV6-5 and TRBJ2-5; D is perhaps TRBD2 (6 bases). The receptor was derived from a woman in her 30s with chronic myeloid leukemia. Some clones in this sample may be carry-over from other donors' samples. The material was peripheral blood mononuclear cells, obtained before stem cell transplant. The CDR3 DNA reads TGTGCCAGCAGTTACGGCACTAGCCGGATGGAGACCCAGTACTTC. Translated, it gives CASSYGTSRMETQYF.